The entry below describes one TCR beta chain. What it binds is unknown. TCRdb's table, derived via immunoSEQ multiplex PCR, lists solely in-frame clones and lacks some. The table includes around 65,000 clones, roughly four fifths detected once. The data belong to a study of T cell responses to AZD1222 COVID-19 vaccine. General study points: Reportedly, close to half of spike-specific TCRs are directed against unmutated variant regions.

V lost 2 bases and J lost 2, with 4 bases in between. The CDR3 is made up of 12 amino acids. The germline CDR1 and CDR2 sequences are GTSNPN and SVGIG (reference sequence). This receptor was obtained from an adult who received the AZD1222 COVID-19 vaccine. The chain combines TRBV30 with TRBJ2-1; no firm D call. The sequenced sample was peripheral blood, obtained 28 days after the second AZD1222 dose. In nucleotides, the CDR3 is TGTGCCTGGAGTCAGACCTACAATGAGCAGTTCTTC. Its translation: CAWSQTYNEQFF. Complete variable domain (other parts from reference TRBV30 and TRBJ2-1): SQTIHQWPATLVQPVGSPLSLECTVEGTSNPNLYWYRQAAGRGLQLLFYSVGIGQISSEVPQNLSASRPQDRQFILSSKKLLLSDSGFYLCAWSQTYNEQFFGPGTRLTVL.